This T cell receptor beta chain was identified during a study of tumor-infiltrating lymphocytes in primary liver carcinoma. General observations from the study: Only about 7-25% of top clones occurred in every one of the five tumor regions. Pairs comparing tumor with adjacent tissue or blood overlapped less than pairs drawn from tumor regions.

Trimming cost V 5 bases and J 8 bases, with 21 bases left between them. CDR1 SQVTM and CDR2 ANQGSEA come from the germline V gene. The CDR3 loop spans 14 amino acids. Unsorted bulk tissue of about 17-32 mg yielded co-extracted RNA and DNA. Every tumor contributed samples taken at five separate regions. This clonotype was seen at least ten times. The target antigen is unknown. Production of TCR beta cDNA used around 500 ng total RNA together with a constant-region primer. Libraries of TCR beta came from three nested multiplex PCR rounds with slightly modified ARM-PCR. Running 9 to 10 cycles apiece, the first two PCR rounds relied on TRBV1-TRBV30 forward primers together with a C-beta reverse primer. In TCRdb, the multiplex PCR reads were re-called with MiXCR into one record per CDR3 protein. The sample carries some 120,000 distinct CDR3 sequences, around 64% recorded once.

The source is a woman between 55 and 75 years old with primary liver carcinoma and hepatitis B virus infection. This rearrangement joins TRBV29-1 to TRBJ1-2; no clear D gene. Sequencing was performed on liver tumor tissue from sampling region 3. As for subset: tumor region T3, left-lateral pole. Written as DNA, the CDR3 is TGCAGCGTTATAGTCTCCGATATTATGGAAGGCTACACCTTC. Amino acid sequence: CSVIVSDIMEGYTF.